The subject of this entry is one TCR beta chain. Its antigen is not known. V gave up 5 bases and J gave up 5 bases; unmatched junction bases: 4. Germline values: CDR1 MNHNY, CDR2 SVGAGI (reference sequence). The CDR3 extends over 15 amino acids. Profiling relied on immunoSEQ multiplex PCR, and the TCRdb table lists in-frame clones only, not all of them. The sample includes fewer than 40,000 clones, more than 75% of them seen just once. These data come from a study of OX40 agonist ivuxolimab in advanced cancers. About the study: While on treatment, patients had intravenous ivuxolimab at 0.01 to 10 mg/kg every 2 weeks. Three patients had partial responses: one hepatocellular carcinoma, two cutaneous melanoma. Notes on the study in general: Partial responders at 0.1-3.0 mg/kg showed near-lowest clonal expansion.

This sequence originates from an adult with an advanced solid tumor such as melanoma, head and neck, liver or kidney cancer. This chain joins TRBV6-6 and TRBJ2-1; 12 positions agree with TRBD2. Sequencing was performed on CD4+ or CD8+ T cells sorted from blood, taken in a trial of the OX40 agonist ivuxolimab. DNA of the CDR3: TGTGCCAGCAGTGCACTAGCGGGAGGAGACAATGAGCAGTTCTTC. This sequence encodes CASSALAGGDNEQFF.